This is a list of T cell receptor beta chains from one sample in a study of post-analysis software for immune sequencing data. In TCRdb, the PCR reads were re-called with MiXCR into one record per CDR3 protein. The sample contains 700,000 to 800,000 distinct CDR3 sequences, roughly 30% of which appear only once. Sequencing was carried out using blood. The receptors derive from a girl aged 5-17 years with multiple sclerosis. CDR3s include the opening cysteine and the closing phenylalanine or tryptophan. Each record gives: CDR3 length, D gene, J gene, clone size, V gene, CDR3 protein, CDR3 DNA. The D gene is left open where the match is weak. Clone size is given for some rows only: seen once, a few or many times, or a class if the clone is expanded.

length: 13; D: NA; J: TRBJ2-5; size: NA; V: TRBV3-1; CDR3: CASSSLVAGTQYF; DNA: TGTGCCAGCAGTTCCCTAGTCGCGGGGACCCAGTACTTC
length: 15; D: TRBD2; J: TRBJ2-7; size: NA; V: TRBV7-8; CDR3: CASSQTDLAVYEQYF; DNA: TGTGCCAGCAGTCAGACTGACCTAGCGGTCTACGAGCAGTACTTC
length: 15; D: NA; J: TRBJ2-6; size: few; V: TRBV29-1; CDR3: CSAITAHSGANVLTF; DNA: TGCAGCGCTATTACAGCTCACTCTGGGGCCAACGTCCTGACTTTC
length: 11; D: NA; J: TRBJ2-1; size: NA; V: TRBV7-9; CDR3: CTSSRNNEQFF; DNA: TGTACCAGCAGCCGAAACAATGAGCAGTTCTTC
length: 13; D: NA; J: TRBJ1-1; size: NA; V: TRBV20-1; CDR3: CSAIGQMSGEAFF; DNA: TGCAGTGCTATCGGCCAAATGAGTGGTGAAGCTTTCTTT
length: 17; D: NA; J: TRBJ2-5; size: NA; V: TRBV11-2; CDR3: CASSPTSDRNLQETQYF; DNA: TGTGCCAGCAGCCCGACATCTGACAGGAATCTCCAAGAGACCCAGTACTTC
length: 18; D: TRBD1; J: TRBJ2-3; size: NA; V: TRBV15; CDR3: CATSRDRFRDRNDDTQYF; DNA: TGTGCCACCAGCAGAGATCGTTTCCGGGACAGGAACGACGATACGCAGTATTTT
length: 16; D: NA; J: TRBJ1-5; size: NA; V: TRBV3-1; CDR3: CASSQDVGLGNQPQHF; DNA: TGTGCCAGCAGCCAAGATGTAGGGTTGGGCAATCAGCCCCAGCATTTT
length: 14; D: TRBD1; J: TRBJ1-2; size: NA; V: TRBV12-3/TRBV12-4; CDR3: CASSQWTGTEGYTF; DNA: TGTGCCAGCAGTCAGTGGACAGGGACTGAGGGCTACACCTTC
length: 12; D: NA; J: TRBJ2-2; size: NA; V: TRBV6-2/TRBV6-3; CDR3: CASTPLSGELFF; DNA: TGTGCCAGCACCCCACTCTCCGGGGAGCTGTTTTTT
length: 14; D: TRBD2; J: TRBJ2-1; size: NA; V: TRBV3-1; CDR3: CASSPETGGDEQFF; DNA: TGTGCCAGCAGCCCCGAGACCGGGGGGGATGAGCAGTTCTTC
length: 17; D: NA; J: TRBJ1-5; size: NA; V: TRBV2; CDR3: CASSDSTVLGSNQPQHF; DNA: TGTGCCAGCAGTGACAGTACGGTGCTTGGTAGCAATCAGCCCCAGCATTTT
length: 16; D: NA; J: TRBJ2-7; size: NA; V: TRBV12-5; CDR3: CASGLVLGDGPYEQYF; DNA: TGTGCTAGTGGTTTGGTACTTGGAGACGGGCCCTACGAGCAGTACTTC
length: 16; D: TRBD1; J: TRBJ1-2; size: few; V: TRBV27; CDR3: CASSSSGTDFNYGYTF; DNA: TGTGCCAGCAGTTCCTCCGGGACAGACTTTAACTATGGCTACACCTTC
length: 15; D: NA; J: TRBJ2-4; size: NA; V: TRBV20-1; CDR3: CSARDSGTAGRKQYF; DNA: TGCAGTGCTAGAGATTCAGGGACAGCGGGACGGAAGCAGTACTTC
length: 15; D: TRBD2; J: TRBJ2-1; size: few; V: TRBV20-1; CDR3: CSAGQGLASDNEQFF; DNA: TGCAGTGCTGGGCAGGGACTAGCTTCAGACAATGAGCAGTTCTTC
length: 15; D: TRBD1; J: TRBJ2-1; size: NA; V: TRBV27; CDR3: CASSHRDRDYNEQFF; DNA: TGTGCCAGCAGTCACCGGGACAGGGACTACAATGAGCAGTTCTTC
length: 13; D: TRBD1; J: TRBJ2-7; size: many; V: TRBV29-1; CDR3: CSVSGTGDLEQYF; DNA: TGCAGCGTCTCCGGGACAGGGGATCTCGAGCAGTACTTC
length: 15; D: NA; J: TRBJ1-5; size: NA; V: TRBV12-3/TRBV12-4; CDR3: CASSAGGASNQPQHF; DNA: TGTGCCAGCAGTGCCGGGGGGGCGAGCAATCAGCCCCAGCATTTT
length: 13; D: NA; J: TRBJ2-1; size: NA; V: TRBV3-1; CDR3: CASTDTNYNEQFF; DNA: TGTGCCAGCACCGATACGAACTATAATGAGCAGTTCTTC
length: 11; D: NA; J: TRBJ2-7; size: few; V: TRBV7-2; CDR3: CASSIGREQYF; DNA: TGTGCCAGCAGCATAGGACGGGAGCAGTACTTC
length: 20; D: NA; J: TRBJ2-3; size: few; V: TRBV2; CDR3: CASRALERRGAGWDTDTQYF; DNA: TGTGCCAGCAGGGCCCTCGAGCGTCGTGGGGCGGGATGGGACACAGATACGCAGTATTTT
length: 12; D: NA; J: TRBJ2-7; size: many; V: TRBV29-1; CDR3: CSVVKGDYEQYF; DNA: TGCAGCGTTGTGAAGGGGGACTACGAGCAGTACTTC
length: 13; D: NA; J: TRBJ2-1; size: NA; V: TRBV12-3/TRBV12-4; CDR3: CASSPQGDNEQFF; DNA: TGTGCCAGCAGCCCCCAGGGCGACAATGAGCAGTTCTTC
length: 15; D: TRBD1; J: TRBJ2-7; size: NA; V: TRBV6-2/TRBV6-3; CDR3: CASSSLGQVGCEQYF; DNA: TGTGCCAGCAGTTCACTGGGACAGGTGGGCTGCGAGCAGTACTTC
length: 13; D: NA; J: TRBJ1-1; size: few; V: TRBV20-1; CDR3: CSASQGLSTEAFF; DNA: TGCAGTGCTAGCCAGGGCCTGAGCACTGAAGCTTTCTTT
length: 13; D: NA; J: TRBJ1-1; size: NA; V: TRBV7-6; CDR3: CASSLGGGPEAFF; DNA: TGTGCCAGCAGCCTTGGGGGTGGCCCTGAAGCTTTCTTT
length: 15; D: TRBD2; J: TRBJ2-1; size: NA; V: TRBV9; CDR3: CASSTHGGAGAEQFF; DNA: TGTGCCAGCAGCACTCACGGGGGGGCCGGCGCTGAGCAGTTCTTC
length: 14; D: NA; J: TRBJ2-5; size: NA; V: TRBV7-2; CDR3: CASSFVQGQETQYF; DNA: TGTGCCAGCAGCTTTGTACAGGGCCAAGAGACCCAGTACTTC
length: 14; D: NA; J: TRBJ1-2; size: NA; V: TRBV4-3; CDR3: CASSQDVVDYGYTF; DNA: TGCGCCAGCAGCCAAGATGTGGTTGACTATGGCTACACCTTC
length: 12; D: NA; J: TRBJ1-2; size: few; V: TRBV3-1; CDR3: CASSQARVGYTF; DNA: TGTGCCAGCAGCCAGGCCCGGGTTGGCTACACCTTC
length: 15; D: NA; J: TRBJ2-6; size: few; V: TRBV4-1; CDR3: CASSQDFPGANVLTF; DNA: TGCGCCAGCAGCCAAGATTTTCCCGGGGCCAACGTCCTGACTTTC
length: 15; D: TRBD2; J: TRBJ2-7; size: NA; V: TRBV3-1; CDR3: CASSQEGGRAYEQYF; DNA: TGTGCCAGCAGCCAAGAAGGCGGGAGAGCCTACGAGCAGTACTTC
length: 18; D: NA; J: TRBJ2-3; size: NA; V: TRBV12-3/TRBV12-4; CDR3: CASSLGGGHQMGADTQYF; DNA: TGTGCCAGCAGTTTAGGGGGGGGACACCAAATGGGCGCAGATACGCAGTATTTT
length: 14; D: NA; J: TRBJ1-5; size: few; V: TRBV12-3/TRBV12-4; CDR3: CASSFSRDGQPQHF; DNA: TGTGCCAGCAGTTTTAGCAGGGATGGGCAGCCCCAGCATTTT
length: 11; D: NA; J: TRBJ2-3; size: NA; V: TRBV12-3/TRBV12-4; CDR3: CASVSFDTQYF; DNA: TGTGCCAGCGTATCCTTTGATACGCAGTATTTT
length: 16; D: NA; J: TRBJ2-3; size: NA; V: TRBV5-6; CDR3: CASSLWGRESTDAQYF; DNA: TGTGCCAGCAGCTTGTGGGGCAGAGAAAGCACAGATGCGCAGTATTTT
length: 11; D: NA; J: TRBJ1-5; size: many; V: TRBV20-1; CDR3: CSARQNQPQHF; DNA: TGCAGTGCTAGACAGAATCAGCCCCAGCATTTT
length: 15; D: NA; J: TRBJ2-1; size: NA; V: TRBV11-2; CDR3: CASSLPDRSKNEQFF; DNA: TGTGCCAGCAGCTTACCCGACAGATCCAAAAATGAGCAGTTCTTC
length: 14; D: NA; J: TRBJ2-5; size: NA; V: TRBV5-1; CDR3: CASSPAARQETQYF; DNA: TGCGCCAGCAGCCCCGCGGCTAGGCAAGAGACCCAGTACTTC
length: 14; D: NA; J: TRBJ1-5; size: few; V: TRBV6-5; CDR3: CASSYSTEGPAQHF; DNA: TGTGCCAGCAGTTACTCGACGGAGGGTCCGGCCCAGCATTTT
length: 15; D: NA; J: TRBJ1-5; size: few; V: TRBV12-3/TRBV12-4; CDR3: CASGYGQRSYQPQHF; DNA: TGTGCCAGCGGTTACGGACAGAGGAGCTATCAGCCCCAGCATTTT